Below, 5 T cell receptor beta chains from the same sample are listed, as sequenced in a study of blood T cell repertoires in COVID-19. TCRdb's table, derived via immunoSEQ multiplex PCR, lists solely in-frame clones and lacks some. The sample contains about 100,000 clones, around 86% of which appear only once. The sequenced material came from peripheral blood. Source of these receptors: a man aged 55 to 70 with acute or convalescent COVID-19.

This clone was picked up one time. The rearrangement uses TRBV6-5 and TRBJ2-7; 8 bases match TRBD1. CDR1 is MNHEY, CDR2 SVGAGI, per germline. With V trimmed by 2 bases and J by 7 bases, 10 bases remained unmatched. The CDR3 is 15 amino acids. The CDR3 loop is CASSYAGTGLGEQYF. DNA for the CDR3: TGTGCCAGCAGTTACGCCGGGACAGGACTTGGGGAGCAGTACTTC.

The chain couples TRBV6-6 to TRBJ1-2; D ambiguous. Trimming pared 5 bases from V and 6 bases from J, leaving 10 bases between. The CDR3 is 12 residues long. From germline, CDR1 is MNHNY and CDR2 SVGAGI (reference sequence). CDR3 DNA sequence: TGTGCCAGCAGTCGAGAGAAGAATGGCTACACCTTC. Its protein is CASSREKNGYTF.

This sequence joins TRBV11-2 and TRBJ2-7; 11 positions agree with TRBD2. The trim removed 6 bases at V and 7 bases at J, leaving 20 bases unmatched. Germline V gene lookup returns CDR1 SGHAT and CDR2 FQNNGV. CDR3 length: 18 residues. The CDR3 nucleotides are TGTGCCAGCAGTCGCCAAGAGGGGATAGCGGGAGGGCGGGTAGAGCAGTACTTC. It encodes CASSRQEGIAGGRVEQYF.

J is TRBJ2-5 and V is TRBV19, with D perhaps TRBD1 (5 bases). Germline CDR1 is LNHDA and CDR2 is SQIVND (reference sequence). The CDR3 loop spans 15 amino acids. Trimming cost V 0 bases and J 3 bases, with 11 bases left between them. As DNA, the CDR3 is TGTGCCAGTAGTATAGATCCACAGGCAGAAGAGACCCAGTACTTC. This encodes CASSIDPQAEETQYF.

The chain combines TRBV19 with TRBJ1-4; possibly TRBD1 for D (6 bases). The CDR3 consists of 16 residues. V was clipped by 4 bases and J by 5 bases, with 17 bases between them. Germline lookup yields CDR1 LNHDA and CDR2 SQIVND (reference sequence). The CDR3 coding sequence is TGTGCCAGTAGTAACGCCCGGGACAATATAAATGAAAAACTGTTTTTT. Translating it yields CASSNARDNINEKLFF. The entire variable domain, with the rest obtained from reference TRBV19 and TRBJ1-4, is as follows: DGGITQSPKYLFRKEGQNVTLSCEQNLNHDAMYWYRQDPGQGLRLIYYSQIVNDFQKGDIAEGYSVSREKKESFPLTVTSAQKNPTAFYLCASSNARDNINEKLFFGSGTQLSVL.